This entry describes one TCR beta chain. The antigen is unknown. This specimen comes from a study of T-cell reconstitution after alpha-beta-depleted transplantation in children. Findings and caveats of the study: Some patients showed high day-60 TCRbeta diversity, which derived from surviving recipient T cells and thymic progenitors. Several hundred expanded graft clones reportedly were the source of alpha-beta T cells about two months after transplant.

V lost 0 bases, J lost 6 bases, and 11 bases stayed unmatched. The CDR3 totals 18 residues. Per the germline V gene, CDR1 is MGHRA and CDR2 is YSYEKL. Researchers prepared the TCRbeta library using unique molecular identifiers, the study reports. Each CDR3 protein is one row after TCRdb ran MiXCR on the PCR reads. The data hold approximately 47,000 distinct CDR3 sequences, with around half observed a single time. This clonotype originated in a boy under three years old with SCID, due to receive a stem cell transplant. This specimen was peripheral blood, taken before TCRalphabeta/CD19-depleted stem cell transplant. The chain recombines TRBV4-1 with TRBJ2-1, with 10 bases identical to TRBD1. In nucleotides, the CDR3 is TGCGCCAGCAGCCAAGATCCCTCGGGACAGGGGATGGGCAATGAGCAGTTCTTC. Its translation: CASSQDPSGQGMGNEQFF.